These T cell receptor beta chains were read from a single sample in a study of T cells expressing NK-cell markers. TCRdb reworked the 5' RACE reads into one entry per CDR3 protein, no DNA. This sample carries 160,000 or so distinct CDR3 sequences, with about 18% going to the ten biggest clones. Material: blood T cells: a sorted CD56 or NKG2C T cell subset, CD4+ or CD8+ T cells, or bulk PBMC T cells (not recorded which). These receptors all come from a woman aged 18-70 years in good health. CDR3s include the opening cysteine and the closing phenylalanine or tryptophan.

j_gene	len	v_gene	CDR3aa
TRBJ2-3	16	TRBV5-1	CASSLATSGSQDTQYF
TRBJ1-3	14	TRBV20-1	CSAPYINSGNTIYF
TRBJ2-7	16	TRBV5-1	CASSLEGADYSYEQYF
TRBJ1-6	17	TRBV7-2	CASSLALRTGGDSPLHF
TRBJ1-2	16	TRBV5-6	CASSFGQGTIDYGYTF
TRBJ2-1	14	TRBV12-3/TRBV12-4	CATKLAGGYNEQFF
TRBJ1-6	13	TRBV20-1	CSARDHLNSPLHF
TRBJ2-2	15	TRBV5-1	CASSWTDPNTGELFF
TRBJ2-5	14	TRBV3-1	CASSRTGSQETQYF
TRBJ2-7	14	TRBV20-1	CSAGLAGLQYEQYF
TRBJ2-2	15	TRBV9	CASSGGDSYTGELFF
TRBJ2-3	16	TRBV5-1	CASNVWGLGSTDTQYF
TRBJ1-4	17	TRBV11-2	CASSFVGQSTGNEKLFF
TRBJ2-1	17	TRBV9	CASSIRPSGSPYNEQFF
TRBJ2-5	13	TRBV7-3	CASSKGHGETQYF
TRBJ2-1	13	TRBV4-2	CASSQELAGEQFF
TRBJ2-7	21	TRBV5-1	CASSLAGSRRTSGNRPYEQYF
TRBJ1-1	12	TRBV27	CASSSEGGGAFF
TRBJ1-6	15	TRBV7-9	CASSPGGQASSPLHF
TRBJ2-5	14	TRBV3-1	CASSKLAGQETQYF
TRBJ2-5	13	TRBV20-1	CSASRDLGETQYF
TRBJ2-7	13	TRBV27	CASSSAGQQEQYF
TRBJ2-7	12	TRBV7-8	CASSRTSGEQYF
TRBJ2-7	13	TRBV7-8	CASSLQTGYEQYF
TRBJ2-2	14	TRBV6-1	CASRASGRTGELFF
TRBJ2-1	15	TRBV5-6	CASSLGRATYNEQFF
TRBJ2-1	15	TRBV7-6	CASSSTTRTYNEQFF
TRBJ2-2	15	TRBV4-1	CASKRGEGNTGELFF
TRBJ2-7	15	TRBV20-1	CSAKPGLASSYEQYF
TRBJ2-6	16	TRBV27	CARVGTGLSGANVLTF
TRBJ2-7	12	TRBV29-1	CSVEAGSYEQYF
TRBJ2-7	14	TRBV10-3	CAIGRGTGPYEQYF
TRBJ1-2	11	TRBV12-3/TRBV12-4	CASGTDYGYTF
TRBJ1-2	13	TRBV29-1	CSDDGQGYYGYTF
TRBJ1-1	16	TRBV5-1	CASSSRQGLTNTEAFF